These T cell receptor beta chains were read from a single sample in a study of post-analysis software for immune sequencing data. A single record per CDR3 protein comes from TCRdb applying MiXCR to the PCR reads. The sample lists under 200,000 distinct CDR3 sequences, 29% occurring once. Sequenced material: blood. Source of these receptors: a girl between 2 and 17 years old with multiple sclerosis. The CDR3 runs from the conserved cysteine through the conserved F or W. Each record gives: V gene, clone size, J gene, D gene, CDR3 DNA, CDR3 protein. D genes are given only for firm matches. Part of the rows lack a size; the others show once, few, many or a class for expanded clones.

V: TRBV28
size: -
J: TRBJ2-7
D: TRBD2
DNA: TGTGCCAGCAGTTTAGGGGGACTAGCGGGAGGGCCCAACGAGCAGTACTTC
CDR3: CASSLGGLAGGPNEQYF

V: TRBV5-1
size: few
J: TRBJ2-2
D: -
DNA: TGCGCCAGCAGCTTGGGAAGGAAGAACGAGGACACCGGGGAGCTGTTTTTT
CDR3: CASSLGRKNEDTGELFF

V: TRBV18
size: -
J: TRBJ2-5
D: -
DNA: TGTGCCAGCTCACCGCCTTCGACTAGGGGAGAGACCCAGTACTTC
CDR3: CASSPPSTRGETQYF

V: TRBV28
size: -
J: TRBJ2-1
D: TRBD2
DNA: TGTGCCAGCAGTTTCCCCGGGACTAGTTATGCCTTGTTCTTC
CDR3: CASSFPGTSYALFF

V: TRBV20-1
size: many
J: TRBJ2-1
D: TRBD2
DNA: TGCAGTGCTAACACCTGGGGGACTAGCGGGTTATTTGAGCAGTTCTTC
CDR3: CSANTWGTSGLFEQFF

V: TRBV27
size: many
J: TRBJ1-2
D: -
DNA: TGTGCCAGCAGTCCCCGTGCGGGCTCCAACTATGGCTACACCTTC
CDR3: CASSPRAGSNYGYTF

V: TRBV11-2
size: -
J: TRBJ2-1
D: TRBD2
DNA: TGTGCCAGCAGCTTGGGACTAGACTCCTACAATGAGCAGTTCTTC
CDR3: CASSLGLDSYNEQFF

V: TRBV5-1
size: -
J: TRBJ2-5
D: TRBD1
DNA: TGCGCCAGCAGCGGCCGGGACAGCAGGAGGGAGACCCAGTACTTC
CDR3: CASSGRDSRRETQYF

V: TRBV2
size: few
J: TRBJ2-4
D: TRBD2
DNA: TGTGCCAGCTTCAGCGGGATAGGAGCCAAAAACATTCAGTACTTC
CDR3: CASFSGIGAKNIQYF

V: TRBV5-4
size: few
J: TRBJ1-1
D: TRBD1
DNA: TGTGCCAGCAGCTTTACAGGGGGCGTTGAAGCTTTCTTT
CDR3: CASSFTGGVEAFF

V: TRBV28
size: -
J: TRBJ2-5
D: -
DNA: TGTGCCAGCAGTTTTTGGCGGAACCAAGAGACCCAGTACTTC
CDR3: CASSFWRNQETQYF

V: TRBV20-1
size: -
J: TRBJ2-7
D: TRBD2
DNA: TGCAGTGCTAGAGATTCTAGCGGGAGCTCCTACGAGCAGTACTTC
CDR3: CSARDSSGSSYEQYF

V: TRBV5-1
size: few
J: TRBJ1-4
D: TRBD1
DNA: TGCGCCAGCAGCTTGGTAGGGGGCGAAAAACTGTTTTTT
CDR3: CASSLVGGEKLFF

V: TRBV9
size: -
J: TRBJ1-2
D: -
DNA: TGTGCCAGCAGCGTTACAGGGTTTTATGGCTACACCTTC
CDR3: CASSVTGFYGYTF

V: TRBV3-1
size: many
J: TRBJ2-5
D: -
DNA: TGTGCCAGCAGCCACGGTCCTAAAGAGACCCAGTACTTC
CDR3: CASSHGPKETQYF

V: TRBV4-1
size: few
J: TRBJ1-1
D: TRBD1
DNA: TGCGCCAGCAGCCCACCCGGGACAGTAATGAACACTGAAGCTTTCTTT
CDR3: CASSPPGTVMNTEAFF

V: TRBV5-6
size: -
J: TRBJ2-6
D: -
DNA: TGTGCCTGCAGCCCCAACGGGGCCAACGTCCTGACTTTC
CDR3: CACSPNGANVLTF

V: TRBV29-1
size: many
J: TRBJ2-1
D: -
DNA: TGCAGCGTTGAAAACAATGAGCAGTTCTTC
CDR3: CSVENNEQFF

V: TRBV7-2
size: -
J: TRBJ2-7
D: TRBD1
DNA: TGTGCCAGCAGCCCCGGGACAGGGGGGTCCGAGCAGTACTTC
CDR3: CASSPGTGGSEQYF

V: TRBV12-3/TRBV12-4
size: -
J: TRBJ1-5
D: -
DNA: TGTGCCAGCAGTGAGGGCCCTAGCAATCAGCCCCAGCATTTT
CDR3: CASSEGPSNQPQHF

V: TRBV6-1
size: -
J: TRBJ2-7
D: TRBD1
DNA: TGTGCCAGCAGTGAAGCCAGGGGGAGCCTGCAGTACTTC
CDR3: CASSEARGSLQYF

V: TRBV5-1
size: many
J: TRBJ2-3
D: -
DNA: TGCGCCAGCGGTGACAGGACAACCTCAGATACGCAGTATTTT
CDR3: CASGDRTTSDTQYF

V: TRBV2
size: -
J: TRBJ2-7
D: -
DNA: TGTGCCAGCGGGGGAGGGATCAGGACAGCAACCTACGAGCAGTACTTC
CDR3: CASGGGIRTATYEQYF

V: TRBV28
size: few
J: TRBJ2-4
D: TRBD1
DNA: TGTGCCAGCAGTCTCGAGACAGGGTCCCGCGGAAACATTCAGTACTTC
CDR3: CASSLETGSRGNIQYF

V: TRBV4-2
size: -
J: TRBJ2-1
D: -
DNA: TGTGCCAGCAGCCCCAGGGCGGGGGCCAACAATGAGCAGTTCTTC
CDR3: CASSPRAGANNEQFF

V: TRBV5-1
size: few
J: TRBJ2-7
D: -
DNA: TGCGCCAGCAGCTTGGAGACGGGTTTCTACGAGCAGTACTTC
CDR3: CASSLETGFYEQYF

V: TRBV7-3
size: many
J: TRBJ2-3
D: -
DNA: TGTGCCAGCAGCTTAATGGGGGTAGCAGATACGCAGTATTTT
CDR3: CASSLMGVADTQYF

V: TRBV7-2
size: -
J: TRBJ1-6
D: -
DNA: TGTGCCAGCAGCTTACAGAGCTCCTATACTTCACCCCTCCACTTT
CDR3: CASSLQSSYTSPLHF

V: TRBV30
size: -
J: TRBJ2-7
D: -
DNA: TGTGCCTGGAGTCGAAATCTTGGGCGCAGCTACGAGCAGTACTTC
CDR3: CAWSRNLGRSYEQYF

V: TRBV7-9
size: many
J: TRBJ2-1
D: TRBD1
DNA: TGTGCCAGCAGCTTAGAAAACAGGGGGAGGTTGAATGAGCAGTTCTTC
CDR3: CASSLENRGRLNEQFF

V: TRBV2
size: many
J: TRBJ1-6
D: -
DNA: TGTGCCAGCAGTGGTCTGTGGACCCTCCACTTT
CDR3: CASSGLWTLHF

V: TRBV29-1
size: many
J: TRBJ2-7
D: -
DNA: TGCAGCGTTGAAGCCCCCGGGAGCACCTACGAGCAGTACTTC
CDR3: CSVEAPGSTYEQYF

V: TRBV2
size: -
J: TRBJ1-5
D: -
DNA: TGTGCCAGCAGTGTGGGTCCTCGGACCGGGAGCAATCAGCCCCAGCATTTT
CDR3: CASSVGPRTGSNQPQHF

V: TRBV7-2
size: -
J: TRBJ2-7
D: -
DNA: TGTGCCAGCAGTCCCACAGCGGCGGGCGAGCAGTACTTC
CDR3: CASSPTAAGEQYF

V: TRBV4-1
size: many
J: TRBJ2-5
D: TRBD1
DNA: TGCGCCAGCAGCCACCCTGGGACAGGTCAAGAGACCCAGTACTTC
CDR3: CASSHPGTGQETQYF

V: TRBV6-4
size: few
J: TRBJ2-3
D: TRBD2
DNA: TGTGCCAGCAGTGAAGTGGGTAGCGGGAGTCCGCAGTATTTT
CDR3: CASSEVGSGSPQYF

V: TRBV6-6
size: many
J: TRBJ2-4
D: -
DNA: TGTGCCAGCAGTACACACTTGGGGGGACTAGCCAAAAACATTCAGTACTTC
CDR3: CASSTHLGGLAKNIQYF

V: TRBV6-2/TRBV6-3
size: many
J: TRBJ2-7
D: -
DNA: TGTGCCAGCAGCCGACAGGCGCTCTACGAGCAGTACTTC
CDR3: CASSRQALYEQYF

V: TRBV5-5
size: -
J: TRBJ1-5
D: -
DNA: TGTGCCAGCAGCCCGGCGGTAGAACAGCCCCAGCATTTT
CDR3: CASSPAVEQPQHF

V: TRBV20-1
size: many
J: TRBJ1-2
D: -
DNA: TGCAGTGCTAGGCCGGACATCTCTCCGGGCTACACCTTC
CDR3: CSARPDISPGYTF

V: TRBV9
size: many
J: TRBJ2-7
D: TRBD1
DNA: TGTGCCAGCAGCGAAGGACAGGGGTGGTCCTACGAGCAGTACTTC
CDR3: CASSEGQGWSYEQYF

V: TRBV6-5
size: many
J: TRBJ2-5
D: TRBD1
DNA: TGTGCCAGCAGTGGGCAGGGGGCCCAAGAGACCCAGTACTTC
CDR3: CASSGQGAQETQYF

V: TRBV6-5
size: few
J: TRBJ2-5
D: TRBD2
DNA: TGTGCCAGCCGAGCGGGAGAGCCCCAGGAGACCCAGTACTTC
CDR3: CASRAGEPQETQYF

V: TRBV29-1
size: -
J: TRBJ2-2
D: -
DNA: TGCAGCGTTGAAGACGGTAGGAAAAACACCGGGGAGCTGTTTTTT
CDR3: CSVEDGRKNTGELFF

V: TRBV20-1
size: few
J: TRBJ1-5
D: TRBD1
DNA: TGCAGTGCTAGAAATGGGGCAGGGGGATATCAGCCCCAGCATTTT
CDR3: CSARNGAGGYQPQHF

V: TRBV20-1
size: many
J: TRBJ2-1
D: TRBD2
DNA: TGCAGTGCTAGAGCCCCCGGGGGGGTCGCGGTGCACAATGAGCAGTTCTTC
CDR3: CSARAPGGVAVHNEQFF

V: TRBV10-3
size: -
J: TRBJ2-3
D: TRBD2
DNA: TGTGCCATCAGGCAGACTAGCGGGGGCCTCACAGATACGCAGTATTTT
CDR3: CAIRQTSGGLTDTQYF

V: TRBV5-1
size: many
J: TRBJ2-7
D: -
DNA: TGCGCCAGCAGCTTGGCCCCATGGGGGTACGGGCCTAACGAGCAGTACTTC
CDR3: CASSLAPWGYGPNEQYF

V: TRBV5-1
size: few
J: TRBJ2-7
D: -
DNA: TGCGCCAGCAGCTTCTTCGGGGGTATGCGGGTACCCTGCTGCGAGCAGTACTTC
CDR3: CASSFFGGMRVPCCEQYF

V: TRBV2
size: few
J: TRBJ1-1
D: -
DNA: TGTGCCAGCAGGAAGGACGGGAACACTGAAGCTTTCTTT
CDR3: CASRKDGNTEAFF